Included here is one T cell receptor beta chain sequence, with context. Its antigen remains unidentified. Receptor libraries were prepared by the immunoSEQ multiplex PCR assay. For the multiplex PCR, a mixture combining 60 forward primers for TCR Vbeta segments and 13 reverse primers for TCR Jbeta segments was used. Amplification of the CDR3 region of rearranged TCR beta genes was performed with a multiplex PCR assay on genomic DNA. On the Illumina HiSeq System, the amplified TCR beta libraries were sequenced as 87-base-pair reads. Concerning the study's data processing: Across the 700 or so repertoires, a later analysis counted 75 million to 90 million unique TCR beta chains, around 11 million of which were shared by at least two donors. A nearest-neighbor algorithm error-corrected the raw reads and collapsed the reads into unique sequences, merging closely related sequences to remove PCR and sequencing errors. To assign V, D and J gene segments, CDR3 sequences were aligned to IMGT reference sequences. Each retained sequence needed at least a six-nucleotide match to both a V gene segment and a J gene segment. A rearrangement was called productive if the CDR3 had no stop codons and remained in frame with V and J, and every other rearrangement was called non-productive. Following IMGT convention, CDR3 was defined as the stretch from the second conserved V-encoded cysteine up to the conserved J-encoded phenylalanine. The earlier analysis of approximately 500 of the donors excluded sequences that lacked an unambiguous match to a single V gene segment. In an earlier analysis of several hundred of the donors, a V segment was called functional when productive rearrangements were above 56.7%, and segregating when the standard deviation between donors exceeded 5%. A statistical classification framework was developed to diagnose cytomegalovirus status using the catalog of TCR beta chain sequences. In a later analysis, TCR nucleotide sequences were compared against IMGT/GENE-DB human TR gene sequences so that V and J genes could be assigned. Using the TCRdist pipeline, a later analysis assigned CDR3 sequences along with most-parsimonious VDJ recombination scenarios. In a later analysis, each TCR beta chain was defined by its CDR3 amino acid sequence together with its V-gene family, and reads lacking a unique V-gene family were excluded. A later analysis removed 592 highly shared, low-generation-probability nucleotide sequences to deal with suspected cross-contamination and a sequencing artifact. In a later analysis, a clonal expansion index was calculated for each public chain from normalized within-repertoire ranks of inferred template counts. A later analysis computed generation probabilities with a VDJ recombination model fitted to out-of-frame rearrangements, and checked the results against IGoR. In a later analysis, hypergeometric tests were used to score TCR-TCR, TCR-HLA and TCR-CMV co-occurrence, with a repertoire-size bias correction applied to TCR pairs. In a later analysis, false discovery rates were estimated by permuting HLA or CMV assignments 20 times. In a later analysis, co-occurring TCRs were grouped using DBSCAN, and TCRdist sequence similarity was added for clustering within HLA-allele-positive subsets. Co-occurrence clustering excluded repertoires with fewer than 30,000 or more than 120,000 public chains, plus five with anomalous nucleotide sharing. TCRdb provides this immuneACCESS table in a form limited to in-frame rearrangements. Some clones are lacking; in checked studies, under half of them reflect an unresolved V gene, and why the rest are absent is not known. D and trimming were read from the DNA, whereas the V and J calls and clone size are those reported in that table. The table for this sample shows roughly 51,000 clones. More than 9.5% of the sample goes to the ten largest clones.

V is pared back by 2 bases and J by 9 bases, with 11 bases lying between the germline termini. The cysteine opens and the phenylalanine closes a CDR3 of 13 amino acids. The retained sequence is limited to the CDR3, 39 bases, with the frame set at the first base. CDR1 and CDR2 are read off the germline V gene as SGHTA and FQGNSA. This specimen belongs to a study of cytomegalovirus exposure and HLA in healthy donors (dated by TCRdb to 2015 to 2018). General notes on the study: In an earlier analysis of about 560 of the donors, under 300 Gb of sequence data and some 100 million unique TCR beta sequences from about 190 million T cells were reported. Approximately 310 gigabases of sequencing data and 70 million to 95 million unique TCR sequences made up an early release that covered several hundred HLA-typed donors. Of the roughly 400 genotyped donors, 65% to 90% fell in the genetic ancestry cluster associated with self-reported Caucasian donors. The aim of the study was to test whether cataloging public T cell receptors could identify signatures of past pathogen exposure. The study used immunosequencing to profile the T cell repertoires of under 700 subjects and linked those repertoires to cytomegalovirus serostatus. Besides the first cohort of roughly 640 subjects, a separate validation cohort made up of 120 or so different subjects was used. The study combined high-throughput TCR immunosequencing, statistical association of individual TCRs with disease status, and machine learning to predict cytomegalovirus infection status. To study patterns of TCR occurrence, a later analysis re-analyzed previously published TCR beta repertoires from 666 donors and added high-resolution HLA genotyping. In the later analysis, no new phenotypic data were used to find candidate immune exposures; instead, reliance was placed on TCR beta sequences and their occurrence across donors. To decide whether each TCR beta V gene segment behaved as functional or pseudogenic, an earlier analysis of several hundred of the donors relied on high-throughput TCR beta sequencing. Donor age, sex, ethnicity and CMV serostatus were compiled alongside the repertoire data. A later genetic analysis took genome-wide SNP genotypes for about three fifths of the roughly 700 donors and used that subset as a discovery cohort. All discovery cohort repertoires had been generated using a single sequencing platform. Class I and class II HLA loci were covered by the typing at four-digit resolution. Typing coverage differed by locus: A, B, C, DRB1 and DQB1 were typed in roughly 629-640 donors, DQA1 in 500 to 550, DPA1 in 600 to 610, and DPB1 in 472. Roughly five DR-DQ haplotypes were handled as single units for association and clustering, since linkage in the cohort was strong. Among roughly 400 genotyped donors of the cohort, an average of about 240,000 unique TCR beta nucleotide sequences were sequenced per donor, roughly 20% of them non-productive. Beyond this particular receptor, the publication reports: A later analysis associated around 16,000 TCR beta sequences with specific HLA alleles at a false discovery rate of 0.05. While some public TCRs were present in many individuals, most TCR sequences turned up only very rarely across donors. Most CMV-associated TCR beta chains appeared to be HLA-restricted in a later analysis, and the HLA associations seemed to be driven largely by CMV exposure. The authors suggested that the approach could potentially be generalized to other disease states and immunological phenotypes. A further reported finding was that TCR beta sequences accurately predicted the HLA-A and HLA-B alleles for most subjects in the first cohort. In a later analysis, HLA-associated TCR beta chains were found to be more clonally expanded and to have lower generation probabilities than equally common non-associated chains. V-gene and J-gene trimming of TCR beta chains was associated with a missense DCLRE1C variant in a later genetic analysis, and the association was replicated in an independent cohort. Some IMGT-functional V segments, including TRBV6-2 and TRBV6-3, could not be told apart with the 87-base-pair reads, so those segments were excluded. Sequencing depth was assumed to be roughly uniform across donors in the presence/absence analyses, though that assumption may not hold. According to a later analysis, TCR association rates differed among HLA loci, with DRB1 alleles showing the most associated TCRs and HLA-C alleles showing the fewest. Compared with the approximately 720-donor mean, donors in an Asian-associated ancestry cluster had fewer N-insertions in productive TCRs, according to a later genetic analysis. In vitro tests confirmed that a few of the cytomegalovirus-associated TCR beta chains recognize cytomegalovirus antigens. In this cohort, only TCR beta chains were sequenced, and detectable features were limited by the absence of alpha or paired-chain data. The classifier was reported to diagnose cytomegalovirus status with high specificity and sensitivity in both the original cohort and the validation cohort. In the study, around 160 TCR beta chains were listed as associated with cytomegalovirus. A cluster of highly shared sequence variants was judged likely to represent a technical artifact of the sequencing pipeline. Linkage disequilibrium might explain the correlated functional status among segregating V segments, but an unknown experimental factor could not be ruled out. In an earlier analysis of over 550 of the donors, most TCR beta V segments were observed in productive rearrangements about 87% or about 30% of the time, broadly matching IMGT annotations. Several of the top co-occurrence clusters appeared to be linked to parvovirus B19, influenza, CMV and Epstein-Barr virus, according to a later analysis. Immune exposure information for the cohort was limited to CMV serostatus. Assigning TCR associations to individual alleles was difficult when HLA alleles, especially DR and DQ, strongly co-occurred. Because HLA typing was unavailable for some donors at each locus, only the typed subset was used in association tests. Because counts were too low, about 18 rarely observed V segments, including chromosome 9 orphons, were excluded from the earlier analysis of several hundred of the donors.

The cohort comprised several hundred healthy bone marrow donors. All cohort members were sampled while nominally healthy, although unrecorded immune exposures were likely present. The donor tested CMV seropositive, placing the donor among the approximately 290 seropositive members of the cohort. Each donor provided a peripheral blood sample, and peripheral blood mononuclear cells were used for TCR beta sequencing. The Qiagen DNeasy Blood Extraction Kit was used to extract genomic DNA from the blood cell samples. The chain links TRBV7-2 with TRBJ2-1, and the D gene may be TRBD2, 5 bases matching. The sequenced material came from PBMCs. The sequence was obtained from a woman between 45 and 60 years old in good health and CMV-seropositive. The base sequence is TGTGCCAGCAGCTTAAGCCCCGGGGTTGAGCAGTTCTTC. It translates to CASSLSPGVEQFF.